This TCR beta chain came from a study of T-cell memory formation after mild COVID-19. In germline, CDR1 is KGHSH, CDR2 LQKENI. The CDR3 is 15 residues long. The V segment lost 3 bases and the J segment 1 base; nucleotides outside the gene matches: 3. With respect to this clonotype: As yet, its antigen is unknown.

The study's findings and limits: CD4+ contracting clones lay mainly in CM and EM, CD8+ ones in EMRA. CD4/CD8 balance held among clones contracting day 15 to 85, and later expanders leaned CD4+.

5'RACE primed at constant segments yielded TCR alpha and TCR beta cDNA libraries bearing sample barcodes and UMIs. TCRdb processed the 5' RACE reads anew with MiXCR; each CDR3 protein has one entry. In the table there are 250,000 or so distinct CDR3 sequences, around a tenth of which are singletons. The chain couples TRBV18 to TRBJ1-2; 9 nucleotides agree with TRBD1. The receptor was derived from a young man who had mild COVID-19 (a few samples of this study predate the infection). Cell type and time point are not known. Sequenced: PBMCs or a T cell subset sorted from them (not recorded which). The CDR3 DNA follows: TGTGCCAGCTCACCCCGGACAGGGGATAACTATGGCTACACCTTC. Its protein is CASSPRTGDNYGYTF.